This T cell receptor beta chain was identified during a study of long-term antiretroviral therapy in people with HIV (dated by TCRdb to the early 2020s). Study-wide context: The earliest samples were collected approximately a decade before the 2015 WHO recommendation for immediate ART, a period when ART was typically delayed until CD4 counts fell. A retrospective serial study tested whether changes in peripheral blood TRB repertoire composition and diversity were associated with ART initiation and durable HIV suppression. About 35% of the 30 participants with HIV were female. No cross-contamination during QIAcube processing turned up in test extractions that ran a monoclonal T-cell line alongside 25 to 35 polyclonal samples. The cohort contributed over 150 cryopreserved PBMC samples from under 35 adults with confirmed HIV infection, collected serially over a mean of about 6 years (range 1-12). General conclusions and limits of the study: No data were available on ART adherence, viral resistance or therapy changes, limiting inferences about post-ART repertoire changes. HIV repertoires had narrower CDR3 length ranges than controls, and the network structure suggested an antigen-experienced repertoire that shifted only slightly toward naive after ART. Unsorted PBMC were profiled instead of sorted CD4+ and CD8+ T cells because pre-ART samples had limited cell numbers. The samples span the years 2004 to 2017, and the ART regimens used at that time may not be as effective as current regimens. Starting ART was linked to a significant rise in TRB diversity, yet even after long-term ART the diversity remained significantly lower than in transplant donor controls. Because PBMC availability was limited, only the TCR beta chain was sequenced, with no alpha chain pairing. Expanded TRB clones identified before ART initiation dominated the repertoire at all time points, although this dominance fluctuated and declined in many PLHIV after ART.

The immunoSEQ hsTCRB v3.0 assay was used at survey level resolution for TRB variable region sequencing. The targeted TRB sequencing depth was roughly 40,000-55,000 T-cell genomes per sample. Pooled TRB libraries were sequenced on an Illumina MiSeq with a v3 150-cycle kit. On the study's bioinformatics: Analysis of repertoires was carried out in R inside a reproducible Nextflow workflow spanning QC, data transformation and analysis. LymphoSeq2, an R package for exploring AIRR-Seq data, was used to implement custom analyses. A few samples that yielded fewer than 5000 total TRB sequences were excluded, so that fewer than 250 HIV repertoires were analyzed. Among the approximately 190 retained HIV repertoires, 59 were collected before ART initiation and approximately 130 after ART initiation. Repertoires were downsampled to 5000 TRB nucleotide sequences, with summary statistics averaged over 100 downsampling iterations. Only TRB sequences with CDR3 regions of at least seven amino acids were retained for analysis. Diversity was assessed using a clonality score derived from Shannon entropy and using the Gini coefficient. In repertoire networks, the top 5000 CDR3 amino acid sequences were linked whenever an edit distance of one separated two sequences. Antigen specificity groups and MHC restriction were predicted for TRB CDR3 amino acid sequences with GLIPH2. To flag known CMV, EBV, HIV or tissue antigen associations, CDR3 amino acid sequences were matched against VDJdb and McPAS-TCR. Pre-ART, post-ART and control groups were compared with Wilcoxon signed-rank tests and Holm-Bonferroni correction. As stored in TCRdb, this immuneACCESS dataset retains in-frame rearrangements with V and J assigned. A fraction of the clones does not appear; measured against another copy, unresolved V genes explain less than half of the discrepancy, and the remainder lacks a known reason. V and J calls and clone size are as listed in that table; D and trimming were resolved from the DNA. The sample table lists nearly 25,000 clones, roughly 88% of them with a count of one. Jointly, the top ten make up less than 2.5% of the sample.

Participants were included only if at least one PBMC sample before ART initiation and at least two post-ART samples were available. Treatment was received in the United States of America by all participants with HIV. Before DNA extraction, cryopreserved samples of 1-10 million PBMC were thawed and then washed. At the time of the earliest PBMC sample, participants with HIV were aged between about 20 and 55 years. PBMC samples were contributed by each participant from 1-4 timepoints before ART initiation and 2-8 timepoints after ART initiation, with a median of 7 samples. For every participant, serial HIV viral load, CD4+ T-cell count, ART history and demographic data were obtained. Genomic DNA was extracted from unsorted PBMC with a Qiagen kit on a QIAcube, processed in batches of 12 samples. The sample holds one count of this clone. Its antigen has not been determined. One base away there is no much larger clone; base qualities are not given.

V drops 0 bases and J drops 4 bases, leaving 8 bases in between. CDR1 and CDR2 were assigned from the germline V gene as SGHDN and FVKESK. From cysteine to phenylalanine, the CDR3 is 14 amino acids long. This entry keeps only the CDR3 DNA: 42 bases, framed from base 1. This sample comprised unsorted PBMCs, obtained 3 years after starting antiretroviral therapy. The V and J segments used are TRBV14 and TRBJ2-3; TRBD1 is perhaps the D gene, given 5 matching bases. The TCR comes from a man aged 45-65 years with HIV. The DNA is TGTGCCAGCAGCCAAGATACCAGGGCAGATACGCAGTATTTT. It codes for CASSQDTRADTQYF.